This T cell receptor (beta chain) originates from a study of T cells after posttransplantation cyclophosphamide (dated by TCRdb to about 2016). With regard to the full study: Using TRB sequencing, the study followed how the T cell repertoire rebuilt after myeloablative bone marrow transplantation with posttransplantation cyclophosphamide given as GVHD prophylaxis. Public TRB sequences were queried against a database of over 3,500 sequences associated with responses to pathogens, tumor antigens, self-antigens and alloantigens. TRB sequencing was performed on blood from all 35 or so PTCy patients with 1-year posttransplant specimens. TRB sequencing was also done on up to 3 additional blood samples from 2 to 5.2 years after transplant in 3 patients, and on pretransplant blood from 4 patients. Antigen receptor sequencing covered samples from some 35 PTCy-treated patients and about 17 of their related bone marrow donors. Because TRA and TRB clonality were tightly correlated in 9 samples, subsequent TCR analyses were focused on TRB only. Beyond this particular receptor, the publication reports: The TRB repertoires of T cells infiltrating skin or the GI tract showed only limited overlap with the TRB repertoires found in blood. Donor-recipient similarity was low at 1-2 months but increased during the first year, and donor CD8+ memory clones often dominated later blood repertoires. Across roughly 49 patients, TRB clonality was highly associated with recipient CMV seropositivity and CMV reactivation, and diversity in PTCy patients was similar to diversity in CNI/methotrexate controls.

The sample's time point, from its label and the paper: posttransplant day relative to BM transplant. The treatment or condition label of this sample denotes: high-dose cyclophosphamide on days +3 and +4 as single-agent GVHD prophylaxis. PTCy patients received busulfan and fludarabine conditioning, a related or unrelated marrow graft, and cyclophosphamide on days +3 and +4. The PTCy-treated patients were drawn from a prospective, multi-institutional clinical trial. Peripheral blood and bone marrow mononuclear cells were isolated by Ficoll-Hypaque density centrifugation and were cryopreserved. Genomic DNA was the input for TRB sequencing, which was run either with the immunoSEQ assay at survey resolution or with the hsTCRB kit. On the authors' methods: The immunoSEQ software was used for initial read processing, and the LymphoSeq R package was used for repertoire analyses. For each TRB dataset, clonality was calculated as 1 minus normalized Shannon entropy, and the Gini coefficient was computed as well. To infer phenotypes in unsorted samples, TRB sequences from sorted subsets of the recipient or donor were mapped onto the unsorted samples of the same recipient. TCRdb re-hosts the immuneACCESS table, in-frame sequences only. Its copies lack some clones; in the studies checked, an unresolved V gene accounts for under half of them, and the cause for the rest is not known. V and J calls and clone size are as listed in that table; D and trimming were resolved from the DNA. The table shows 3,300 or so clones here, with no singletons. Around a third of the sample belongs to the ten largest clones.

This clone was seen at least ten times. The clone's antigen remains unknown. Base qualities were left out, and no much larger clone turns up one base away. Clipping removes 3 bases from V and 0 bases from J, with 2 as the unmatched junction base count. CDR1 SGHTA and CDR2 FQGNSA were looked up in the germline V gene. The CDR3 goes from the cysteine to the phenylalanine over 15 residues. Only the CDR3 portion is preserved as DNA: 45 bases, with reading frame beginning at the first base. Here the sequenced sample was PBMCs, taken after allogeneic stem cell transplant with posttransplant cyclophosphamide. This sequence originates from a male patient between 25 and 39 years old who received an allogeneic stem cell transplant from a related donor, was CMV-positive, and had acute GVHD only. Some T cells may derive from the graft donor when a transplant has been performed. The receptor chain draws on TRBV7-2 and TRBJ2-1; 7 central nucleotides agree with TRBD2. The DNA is TGTGCCAGCAGCTTGGGCGGGGGCTCCTACAATGAGCAGTTCTTC. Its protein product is CASSLGGGSYNEQFF.